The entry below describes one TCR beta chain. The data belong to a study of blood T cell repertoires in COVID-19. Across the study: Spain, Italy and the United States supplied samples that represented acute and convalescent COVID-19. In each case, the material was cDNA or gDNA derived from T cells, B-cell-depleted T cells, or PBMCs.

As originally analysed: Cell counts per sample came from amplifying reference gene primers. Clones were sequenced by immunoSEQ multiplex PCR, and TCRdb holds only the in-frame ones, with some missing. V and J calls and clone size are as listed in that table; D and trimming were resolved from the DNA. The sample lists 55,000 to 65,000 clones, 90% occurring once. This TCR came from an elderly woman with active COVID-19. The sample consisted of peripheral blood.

The CDR3, as DNA: TGTGCCTCCCGGGGGGCGGGTAGCAATCAGCCCCAGCATTTT. This gives the protein CASRGAGSNQPQHF. V gene TRBV19 combines with J gene TRBJ1-5; D is perhaps TRBD1 (6 bases). Per the germline V gene, CDR1 is LNHDA and CDR2 is SQIVND (reference sequence). There are 14 residues in the CDR3. V shed 11 bases and J shed 0 bases, with 14 bases lying between them.